This T cell receptor (beta chain) was observed in a study of T cell changes during pregnancy in multiple sclerosis. This clone was seen a few times. Unmatched junction bases numbered 7, after V lost 3 bases and J lost 3 bases. The CDR3 is made up of 17 amino acids. CDR1 is PRHDT and CDR2 is FYEKMQ in the germline V gene (reference sequence). The assay was immunoSEQ multiplex PCR, and TCRdb's table has in-frame clones only and misses some. This sample yields roughly 57,000 clones, of which about 88% are seen a single time; approximately 3% belongs to the top ten. The sequences come from CD8+ T cells from peripheral blood mononuclear cells, collected before pregnancy. The TCR originated in a female donor with multiple sclerosis, enrolled in a pregnancy study. The chain employs TRBV13 and TRBJ2-2; 10 bases map to TRBD1. The CDR3 here is CASSFPSDRGHTGELFF. CDR3 in DNA: TGTGCCAGCAGCTTCCCTTCCGACAGGGGGCACACCGGGGAGCTGTTTTTT.